These 2 T cell receptor beta chains originate from one sample sequenced in a study of blood T cell repertoires in COVID-19. Produced via immunoSEQ multiplex PCR; TCRdb's table is partial and in-frame only. There are fewer than 250,000 clones in the sample; roughly nine tenths occur only once, and about 1.1% lies in the top ten. The sequenced sample was peripheral blood. These receptors were taken from a man aged 25-45 years with acute or convalescent COVID-19.

J is TRBJ2-1 and V is TRBV5-1, with TRBD1 matching 10 bases. CDR1 and CDR2 from the germline V gene are SGHRS and YFSETQ. The CDR3 is 14 residues long. With V trimmed by 5 bases and J by 6 bases, 5 bases remained unmatched. The CDR3 sequence: CASRAGTGANEQFF. The DNA for the CDR3 is TGCGCCAGCAGAGCCGGGACAGGGGCCAATGAGCAGTTCTTC.

The chain uses TRBV27 and TRBJ2-1; 9 bases agree with TRBD2. CDR3 length: 14 amino acids. Germline V gene sequence: CDR1 MNHEY, CDR2 SMNVEV (reference sequence). J gave up 7 bases and V 5 bases, and 6 bases lay outside the gene matches. CDR3 coding DNA: TGTGCCAGCAGTGTAGCGGGAGCTTCTAATGAGCAGTTCTTC. It encodes CASSVAGASNEQFF.